Presented here are 7 T cell receptor beta chains from one specimen sequenced in a study of PD-1 blockade in mismatch repair-deficient tumors. The assay was immunoSEQ multiplex PCR, and TCRdb's table has in-frame clones only and misses some. The sample carries some 84,000 clones, roughly 80% recorded once. This material consisted of peripheral blood, taken 12 weeks after starting pembrolizumab. These receptors originate from an adult with mismatch repair-deficient cancer.

In this sample, this clone turned up once. V gene TRBV11-2 combines with J gene TRBJ1-4, with D maybe TRBD1 (5 bases). The CDR3 loop spans 16 amino acids. The germline gives CDR1 SGHAT, CDR2 FQNNGV. Trimming removed 5 bases at V and 7 bases at J, with 20 bases between. In nucleotides, the CDR3 is TGTGCCAGCAGCCGATGGGAGACAGCCCGAACTGAAAAACTGTTTTTT. As protein: CASSRWETARTEKLFF.

V and J are TRBV7-3 and TRBJ2-5; 7 nucleotides align to TRBD2. V lost 1 base to trimming and J lost 3 bases; unmatched junction nucleotides: 8. The germline CDR1 and CDR2 sequences are SGHTA and FQGTGA. This CDR3 spans 16 amino acids. The DNA of the CDR3 is TGTGCCAGCAGCTTAAAACGTCGACGGGAGGAAGAGACCCAGTACTTC. Its protein is CASSLKRRREEETQYF.

As regards this clone: At one boundary the junction diverges from the germline segment, which might be a read error. The J gene is TRBJ1-2, the V gene TRBV27; 8 positions match TRBD1. This CDR3 region has 11 residues. CDR1 is MNHEY, CDR2 SMNVEV, per germline (reference sequence). This chain's CDR3 is CASSSGGRSAF. The CDR3 DNA is TGTGCCAGCAGTTCAGGGGGCCGCAGTGCCTTC.

This clone was observed a single time. One end of the junction does not line up with germline, which may come from a read error. The same CDR3 arises from other DNA sequences in this sample as well. The chain carries TRBV7-7 and TRBJ2-7, with D hard to call. The germline gives CDR1 SSHAT, CDR2 FNYEAQ (reference sequence). The CDR3 sequence is 13 residues long. The CDR3 DNA reads TGTGCTAGCAGCTTTGGGTCCGGTTACGAGCAGTACTTC. Its translation is CASSFGSGYEQYF. The whole variable domain, remainder taken from reference TRBV7-7 and TRBJ2-7, is GAGVSQSPRYKVTKRGQDVTLRCDPISSHATLYWYQQALGQGPEFLTYFNYEAQPDKSGLPSDRFSAERPEGSISTLTIQRTEQRDSAMYRCASSFGSGYEQYFGPGTRLTVT.

This rearrangement joins TRBV9 to TRBJ2-5, with D maybe TRBD1 (6 bases). Germline CDR1 is SGDLS and CDR2 is YYNGEE. With 3 bases removed from V and 5 bases from J, the gap between germline ends came to 17 bases. The CDR3 is made up of 15 amino acids. The CDR3 DNA is TGTGCCAGCAGCGACAACAGGGTAGGCTGGGAGACCCAGTACTTC. Translating gives CASSDNRVGWETQYF.

The gene calls are TRBV18 and TRBJ1-1; 9 bases are shared with TRBD1. CDR1 is KGHSH and CDR2 is LQKENI in the germline V gene. This CDR3 region has 14 residues. With 3 bases clipped from V and 11 bases from J, the junction kept 10 bases outside the gene matches. The CDR3 region has the DNA TGTGCCAGCTCACCGCAAACAGGGGGCGGCGATGCTTTCTTT. Translating gives CASSPQTGGGDAFF.

This rearrangement joins TRBV5-6 to TRBJ2-5, with a tentative D call TRBD2 (5 bases). Trimming took 7 bases from V and 4 from J, leaving 8 bases between them. Germline CDR1 is SGHDT and CDR2 is YYEEEE. This CDR3 has 11 residues. The CDR3 coding sequence is TGTGCCAGCGTCGCGGGAGAGACCCAGTACTTC. Protein product: CASVAGETQYF.